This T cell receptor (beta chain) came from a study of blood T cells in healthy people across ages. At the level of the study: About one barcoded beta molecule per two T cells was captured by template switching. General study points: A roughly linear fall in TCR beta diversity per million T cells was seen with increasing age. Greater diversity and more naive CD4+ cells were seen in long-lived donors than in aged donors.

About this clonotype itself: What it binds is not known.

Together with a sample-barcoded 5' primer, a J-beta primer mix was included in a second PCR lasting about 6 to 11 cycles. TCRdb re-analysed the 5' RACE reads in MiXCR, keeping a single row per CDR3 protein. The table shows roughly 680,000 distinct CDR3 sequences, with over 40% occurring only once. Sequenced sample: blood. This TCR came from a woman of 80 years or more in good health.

Here the CDR3 reads CASSPYTEPREFF. The CDR3 DNA reads as TGTGCCAGCAGCCCATACACTGAACCCCGAGAGTTCTTC. This chain links TRBV7-6 with TRBJ2-1, with D hard to call. The CDR3 length is 13 residues. Germline lookup yields CDR1 SGHVS and CDR2 FNYEAQ. V lost 5 bases, J lost 14 bases, and 19 bases lay in between.